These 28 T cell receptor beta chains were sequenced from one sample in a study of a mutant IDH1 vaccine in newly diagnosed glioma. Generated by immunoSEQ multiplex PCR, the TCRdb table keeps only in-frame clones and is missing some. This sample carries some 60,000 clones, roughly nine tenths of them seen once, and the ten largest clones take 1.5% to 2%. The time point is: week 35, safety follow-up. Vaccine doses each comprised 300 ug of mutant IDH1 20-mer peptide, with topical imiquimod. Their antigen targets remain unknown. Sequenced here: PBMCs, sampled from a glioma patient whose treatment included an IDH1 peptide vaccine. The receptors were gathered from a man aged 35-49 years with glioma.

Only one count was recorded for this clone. CDR3 nucleotide sequence: TGTGCCAGCTCACCACCGGCCCCAGGGAGGGAGACCCAGTACTTC. Its translation: CASSPPAPGRETQYF. The chain carries TRBV18 and TRBJ2-5; D is perhaps TRBD2 (6 bases). The CDR3 is made up of 15 amino acids. Looked up from germline, CDR1 is KGHSH and CDR2 is LQKENI. V was clipped by 0 bases and J by 5 bases, with 13 bases between them.

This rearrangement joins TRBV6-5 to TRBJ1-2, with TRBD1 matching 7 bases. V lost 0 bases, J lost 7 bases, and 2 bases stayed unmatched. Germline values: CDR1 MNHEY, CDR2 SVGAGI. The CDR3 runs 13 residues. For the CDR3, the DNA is TGTGCCAGCAGTTACTCCGAGGGGGCTGGCTACACCTTC. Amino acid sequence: CASSYSEGAGYTF.

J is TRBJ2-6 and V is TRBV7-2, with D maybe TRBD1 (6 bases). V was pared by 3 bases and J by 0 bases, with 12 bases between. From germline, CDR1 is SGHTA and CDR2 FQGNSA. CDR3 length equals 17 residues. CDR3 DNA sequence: TGTGCCAGCAGCTTGTCAGGGGCTCACTCTGGGGCCAACGTCCTGACTTTC. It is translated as CASSLSGAHSGANVLTF.

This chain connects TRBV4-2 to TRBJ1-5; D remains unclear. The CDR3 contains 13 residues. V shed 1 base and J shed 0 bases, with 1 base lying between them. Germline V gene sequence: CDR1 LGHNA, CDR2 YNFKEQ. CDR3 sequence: CASSQASNQPQHF. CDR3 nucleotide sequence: TGTGCCAGCAGCCAAGCTAGCAATCAGCCCCAGCATTTT.

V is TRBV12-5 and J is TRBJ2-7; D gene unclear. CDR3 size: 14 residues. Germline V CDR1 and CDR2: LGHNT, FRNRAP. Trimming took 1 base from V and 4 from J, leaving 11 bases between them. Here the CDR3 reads CASGLGIGPYEQYF. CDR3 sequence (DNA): TGTGCTAGTGGTTTGGGTATCGGGCCGTACGAGCAGTACTTC. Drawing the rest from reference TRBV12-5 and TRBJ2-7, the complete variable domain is DARVTQTPRHKVTEMGQEVTMRCQPILGHNTVFWYRQTMMQGLELLAYFRNRAPLDDSGMPKDRFSAEMPDATLATLKIQPSEPRDSAVYFCASGLGIGPYEQYFGPGTRLTVT.

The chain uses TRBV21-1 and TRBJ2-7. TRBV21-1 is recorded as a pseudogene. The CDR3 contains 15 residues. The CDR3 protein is CASSKERRIRCEQYF. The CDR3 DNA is TGTGCCAGCAGCAAAGAGAGACGGATACGGTGCGAGCAGTACTTC.

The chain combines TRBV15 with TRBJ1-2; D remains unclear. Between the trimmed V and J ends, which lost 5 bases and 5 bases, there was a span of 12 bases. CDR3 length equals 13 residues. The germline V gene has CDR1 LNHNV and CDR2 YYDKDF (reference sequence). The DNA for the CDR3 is TGTGCCACCAGCGAGGACGGGAGTTATGGCTACACCTTC. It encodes CATSEDGSYGYTF.

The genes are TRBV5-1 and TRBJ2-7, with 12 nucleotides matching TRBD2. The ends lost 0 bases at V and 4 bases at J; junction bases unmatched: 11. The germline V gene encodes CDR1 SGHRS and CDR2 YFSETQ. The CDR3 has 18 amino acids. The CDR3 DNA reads TGCGCCAGCAGCTTGGCCCTAGCGGGGGGGTTTTTGAAATACGAGCAGTACTTC. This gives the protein CASSLALAGGFLKYEQYF.

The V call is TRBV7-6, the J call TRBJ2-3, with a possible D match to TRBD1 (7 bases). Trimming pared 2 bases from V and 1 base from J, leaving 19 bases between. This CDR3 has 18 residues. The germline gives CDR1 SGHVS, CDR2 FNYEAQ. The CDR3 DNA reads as TGTGCCAGCAGCTTAAGAATGGCAGGGGGGTTAGGCACAGATACGCAGTATTTT. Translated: CASSLRMAGGLGTDTQYF.

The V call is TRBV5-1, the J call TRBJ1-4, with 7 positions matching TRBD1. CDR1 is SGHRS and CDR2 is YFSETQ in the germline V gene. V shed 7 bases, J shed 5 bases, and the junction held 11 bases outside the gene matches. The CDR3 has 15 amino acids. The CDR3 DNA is TGCGCCAGCGCCTTACCTGGGACAGCAAATGAAAAACTGTTTTTT. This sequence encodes CASALPGTANEKLFF.

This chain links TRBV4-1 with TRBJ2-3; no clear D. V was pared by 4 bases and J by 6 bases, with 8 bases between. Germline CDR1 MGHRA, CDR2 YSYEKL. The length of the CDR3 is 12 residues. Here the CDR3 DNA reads TGCGCCAGCAGCCCCCAGAGGGATACGCAGTATTTT. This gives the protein CASSPQRDTQYF.

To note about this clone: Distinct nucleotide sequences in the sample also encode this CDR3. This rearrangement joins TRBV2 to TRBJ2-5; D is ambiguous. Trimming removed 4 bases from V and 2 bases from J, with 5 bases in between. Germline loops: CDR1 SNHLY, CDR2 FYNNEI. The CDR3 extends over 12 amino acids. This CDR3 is CASSALQETQYF. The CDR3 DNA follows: TGTGCCAGCAGTGCCCTACAAGAGACCCAGTACTTC. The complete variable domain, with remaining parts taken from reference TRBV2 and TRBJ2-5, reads EPEVTQTPSHQVTQMGQEVILRCVPISNHLYFYWYRQILGQKVEFLVSFYNNEISEKSEIFDDQFSVERPDGSNFTLKIRSTKLEDSAMYFCASSALQETQYFGPGTRLLVL.

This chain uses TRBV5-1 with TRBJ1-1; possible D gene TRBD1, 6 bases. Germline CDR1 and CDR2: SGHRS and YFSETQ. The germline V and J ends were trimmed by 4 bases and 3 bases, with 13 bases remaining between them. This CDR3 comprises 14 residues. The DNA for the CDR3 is TGCGCCAGCAGCCCGGACAGCTACTACACTGAAGCTTTCTTT. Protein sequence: CASSPDSYYTEAFF.

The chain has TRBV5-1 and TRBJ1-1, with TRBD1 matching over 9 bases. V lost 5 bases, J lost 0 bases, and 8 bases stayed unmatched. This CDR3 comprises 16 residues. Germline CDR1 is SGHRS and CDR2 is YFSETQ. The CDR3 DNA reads TGCGCCAGCAGTAGGACAGGGGATCGCATGAACACTGAAGCTTTCTTT. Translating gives CASSRTGDRMNTEAFF.

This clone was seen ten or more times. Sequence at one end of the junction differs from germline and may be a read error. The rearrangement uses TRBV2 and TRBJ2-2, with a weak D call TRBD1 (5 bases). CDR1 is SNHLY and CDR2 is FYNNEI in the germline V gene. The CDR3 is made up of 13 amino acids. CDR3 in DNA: TGTGCCGGCAGGGCCCCTTACCCCGGGGAGCTGTTTTTT. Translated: CAGRAPYPGELFF.

CDR3 in DNA: TGCGCCAGCCGGCCAGCCACAAGGGCCGAGGAGACCCAGTACTTC. This codes for CASRPATRAEETQYF. The genes are TRBV5-1 and TRBJ2-5; D remains ambiguous. The CDR3 runs 15 residues. The V gene's germline CDR1 is SGHRS and CDR2 YFSETQ. V lost 7 bases, J lost 5 bases, and 21 bases lay in between.

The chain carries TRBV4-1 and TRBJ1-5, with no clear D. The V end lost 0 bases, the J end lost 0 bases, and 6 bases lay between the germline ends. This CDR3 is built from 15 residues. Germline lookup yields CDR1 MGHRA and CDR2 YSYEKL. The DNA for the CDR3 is TGCGCCAGCAGCCAAGAAACAGTTAGCAATCAGCCCCAGCATTTT. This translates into CASSQETVSNQPQHF.

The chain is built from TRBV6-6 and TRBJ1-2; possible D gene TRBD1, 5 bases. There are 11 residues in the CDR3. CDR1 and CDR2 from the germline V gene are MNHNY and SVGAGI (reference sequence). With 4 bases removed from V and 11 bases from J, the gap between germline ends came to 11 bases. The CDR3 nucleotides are TGTGCCAGCAGTTGGGGGGGTCTGTACACCTTC. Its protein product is CASSWGGLYTF.

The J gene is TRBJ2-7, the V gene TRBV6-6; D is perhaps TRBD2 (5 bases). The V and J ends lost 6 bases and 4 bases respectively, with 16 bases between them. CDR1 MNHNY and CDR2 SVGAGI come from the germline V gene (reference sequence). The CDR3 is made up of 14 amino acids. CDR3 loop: CASRERRERYEQYF. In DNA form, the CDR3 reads TGTGCCAGCAGAGAGCGAAGGGAGCGGTACGAGCAGTACTTC.

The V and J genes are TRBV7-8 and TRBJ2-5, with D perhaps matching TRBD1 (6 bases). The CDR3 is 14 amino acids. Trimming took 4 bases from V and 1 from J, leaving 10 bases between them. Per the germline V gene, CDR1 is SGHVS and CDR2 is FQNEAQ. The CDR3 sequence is CASSSNRVQETQYF. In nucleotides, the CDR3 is TGTGCCAGCAGCTCTAACAGGGTCCAAGAGACCCAGTACTTC.

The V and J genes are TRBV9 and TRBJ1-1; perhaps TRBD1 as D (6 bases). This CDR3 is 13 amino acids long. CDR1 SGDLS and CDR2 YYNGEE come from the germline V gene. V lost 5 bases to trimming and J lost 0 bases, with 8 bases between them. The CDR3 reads CASRRTVNTEAFF. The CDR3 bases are TGTGCCAGCAGAAGGACAGTGAACACTGAAGCTTTCTTT.

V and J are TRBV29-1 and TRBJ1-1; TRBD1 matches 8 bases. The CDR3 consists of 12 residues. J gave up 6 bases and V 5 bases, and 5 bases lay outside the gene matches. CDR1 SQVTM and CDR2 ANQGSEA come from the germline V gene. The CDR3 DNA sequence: TGCAGCGTTTCCAGGGGGCTCCCTGAAGCTTTCTTT. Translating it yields CSVSRGLPEAFF.

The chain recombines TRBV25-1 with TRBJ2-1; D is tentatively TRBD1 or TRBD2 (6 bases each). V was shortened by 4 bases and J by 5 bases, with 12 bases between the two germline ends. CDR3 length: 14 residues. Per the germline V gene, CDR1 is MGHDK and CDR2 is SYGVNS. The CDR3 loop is CASSVGGSHNEQFF. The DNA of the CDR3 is TGTGCCAGCAGTGTGGGGGGCTCACACAATGAGCAGTTCTTC.

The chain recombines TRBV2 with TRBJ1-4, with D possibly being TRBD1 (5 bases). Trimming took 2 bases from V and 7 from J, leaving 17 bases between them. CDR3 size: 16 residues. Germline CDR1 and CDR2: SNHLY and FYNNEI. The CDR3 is CASSETQRGASEKLFF. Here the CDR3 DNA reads TGTGCCAGCAGTGAAACGCAGCGGGGCGCGTCTGAAAAACTGTTTTTT.

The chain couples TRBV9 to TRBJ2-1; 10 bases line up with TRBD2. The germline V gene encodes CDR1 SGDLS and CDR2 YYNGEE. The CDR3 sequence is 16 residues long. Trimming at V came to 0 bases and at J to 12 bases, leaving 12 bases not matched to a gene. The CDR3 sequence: CASSVESSGSTHSQFF. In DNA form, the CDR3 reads TGTGCCAGCAGCGTAGAGTCTAGCGGGAGTACCCACTCGCAGTTCTTC.

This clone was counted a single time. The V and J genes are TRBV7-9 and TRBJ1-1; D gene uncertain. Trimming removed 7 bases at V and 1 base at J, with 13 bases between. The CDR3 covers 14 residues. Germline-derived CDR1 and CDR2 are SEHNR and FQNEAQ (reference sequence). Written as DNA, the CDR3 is TGTGCCAGCAAACCTCCCGTACAGAACACTGAAGCTTTCTTT. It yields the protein CASKPPVQNTEAFF.

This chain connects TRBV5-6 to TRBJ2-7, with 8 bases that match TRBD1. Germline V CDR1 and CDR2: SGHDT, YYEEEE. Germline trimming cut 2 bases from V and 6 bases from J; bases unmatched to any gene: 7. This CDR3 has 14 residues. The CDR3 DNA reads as TGTGCCAGCAGCTTCGGGCAGGGGGCGCGCGAGCAGTACTTC. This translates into CASSFGQGAREQYF.

The CDR3 is CASSVRDRTYTGELFF. CDR3 nucleotide sequence: TGTGCCAGCAGCGTCCGGGACAGGACTTACACCGGGGAGCTGTTTTTT. V is TRBV9 and J is TRBJ2-2; 8 bases agree with TRBD1. Losses at the gene ends were 2 bases for V and 3 bases for J; bases not matched to a gene: 6. This CDR3 is built from 16 residues. The germline V gene encodes CDR1 SGDLS and CDR2 YYNGEE.